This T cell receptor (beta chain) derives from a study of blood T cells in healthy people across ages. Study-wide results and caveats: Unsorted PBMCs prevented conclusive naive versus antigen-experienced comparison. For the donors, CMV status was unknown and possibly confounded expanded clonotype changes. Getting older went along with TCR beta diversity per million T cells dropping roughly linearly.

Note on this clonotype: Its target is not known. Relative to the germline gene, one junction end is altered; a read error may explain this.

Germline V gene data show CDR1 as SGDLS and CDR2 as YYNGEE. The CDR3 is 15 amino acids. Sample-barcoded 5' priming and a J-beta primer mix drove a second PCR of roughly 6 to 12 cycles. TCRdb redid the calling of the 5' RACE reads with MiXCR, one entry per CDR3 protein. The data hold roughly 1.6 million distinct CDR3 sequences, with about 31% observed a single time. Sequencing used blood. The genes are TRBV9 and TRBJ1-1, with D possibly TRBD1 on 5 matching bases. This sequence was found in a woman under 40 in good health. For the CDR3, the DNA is TGTGCCGGCAGCGTAGAAGTCGGTGGGACTGCTGAAGCTTTCTTT. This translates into CAGSVEVGGTAEAFF.